These 7 T cell receptor beta chains were all obtained from the same sample, sequenced in a study of shared clonotypes between healthy human individuals. The table came from immunoSEQ multiplex PCR; TCRdb's copy has only in-frame clones and leaves some out. The sample records 2.5 million or so clones, around nine tenths being singletons. The sequenced sample consisted of naive CD4+ T cells sorted from blood. As to subset: CD45RA+ positively selected. All receptors derive from a man younger than 35 in good health.

The chain recombines TRBV15 with TRBJ1-4; D might be TRBD1 (6 bases). The V gene lost 3 bases and the J gene lost 0 bases, with 11 bases spanning the gap. Per germline, CDR1 LNHNV and CDR2 YYDKDF (reference sequence). The CDR3 has 16 residues. CDR3 nucleotide sequence: TGTGCCACCAGCAGGGACTCAGGGGCAACTAATGAAAAACTGTTTTTT. Protein product: CATSRDSGATNEKLFF.

The chain carries TRBV9 and TRBJ2-7; D gene unclear. CDR1 SGDLS and CDR2 YYNGEE come from the germline V gene. The CDR3 is made up of 13 amino acids. With 4 bases removed from V and 6 bases from J, the gap between germline ends came to 14 bases. In DNA form, the CDR3 reads TGTGCCAGCAGCCTCCAAACCCCAGGCGAGCAGTACTTC. This codes for CASSLQTPGEQYF.

The V and J genes are TRBV5-1 and TRBJ2-1, with 8 bases aligning to TRBD1. Germline CDR1 is SGHRS and CDR2 is YFSETQ. Trimming at V came to 0 bases and at J to 2 bases, leaving 4 bases not matched to a gene. This CDR3 contains 16 residues. The CDR3 DNA is TGCGCCAGCAGCTTGGCCCGGGACAGGACCTACAATGAGCAGTTCTTC. Its translation: CASSLARDRTYNEQFF.

CDR3 in amino acids: CASALWGLSSGANVLTF. CDR3 DNA sequence: TGTGCCAGCGCTCTTTGGGGCTTAAGCTCTGGGGCCAACGTCCTGACTTTC. The chain is built from TRBV14 and TRBJ2-6; maybe TRBD1 (5 bases). The CDR3 extends over 17 amino acids. Trimming took off 8 bases at V and 0 bases at J, with 17 bases between the two ends. Germline CDR1 is SGHDN and CDR2 is FVKESK. Full variable domain (rest looked up from reference TRBV14 and TRBJ2-6): EAGVTQFPSHSVIEKGQTVTLRCDPISGHDNLYWYRRVMGKEIKFLLHFVKESKQDESGMPNNRFLAERTGGTYSTLKVQPAELEDSGVYFCASALWGLSSGANVLTFGAGSRLTVL.

V usage is TRBV30 and J usage is TRBJ2-3, with 8 nucleotides matching TRBD1. This CDR3 contains 15 residues. Trimming cost V 4 bases and J 1 base; bases outside gene matches: 7. CDR1 and CDR2 from the germline V gene are GTSNPN and SVGIG (reference sequence). CDR3 sequence: CAWNEQGGGTDTQYF. For the CDR3, the DNA is TGTGCCTGGAACGAACAGGGGGGAGGCACAGATACGCAGTATTTT. The full variable domain, rest sourced from reference TRBV30 and TRBJ2-3, is SQTIHQWPATLVQPVGSPLSLECTVEGTSNPNLYWYRQAAGRGLQLLFYSVGIGQISSEVPQNLSASRPQDRQFILSSKKLLLSDSGFYLCAWNEQGGGTDTQYFGPGTRLTVL.

Of note for this clone: Other DNA sequences in the sample encode the same CDR3. The chain is built from TRBV5-1 and TRBJ1-6, with D unclear. Germline values: CDR1 SGHRS, CDR2 YFSETQ. The CDR3 totals 15 residues. The V and J ends lost 0 bases and 1 base respectively, with 5 bases between them. CDR3 protein: CASSLEGSYNSPLHF. CDR3 sequence (DNA): TGCGCCAGCAGCTTGGAAGGGTCCTATAATTCACCCCTCCACTTT.

A remark on this clone: This same CDR3 is encoded by further DNA sequences in the sample. The chain is built from TRBV9 and TRBJ2-1, with D uncertain. Deletions cut 2 bases from V and 0 bases from J, with 6 bases between. This CDR3 has 14 residues. CDR1 is SGDLS, CDR2 YYNGEE, per germline. CDR3 DNA sequence: TGTGCCAGCAGCGTGACGAGCTCCTACAATGAGCAGTTCTTC. Encoded protein: CASSVTSSYNEQFF. Combining the CDR3 with reference TRBV9 and TRBJ2-1 gives the whole variable domain DSGVTQTPKHLITATGQRVTLRCSPRSGDLSVYWYQQSLDQGLQFLIQYYNGEERAKGNILERFSAQQFPDLHSELNLSSLELGDSALYFCASSVTSSYNEQFFGPGTRLTVL.